This T cell receptor beta chain was sequenced for a study of T cell repertoires in cytomegalovirus infection (dated by TCRdb to between 2019 and 2020). About the study as a whole: Donor HLA type was relevant to the analysis, because carriage of CMV infection together with the matching HLA type was indicated by public TCR beta signatures.

Sequencing was carried out with an Illumina HiSeq 1500. The public reads were reprocessed in TCRdb via fastp at Q25 and MiXCR, keeping in-frame beta chains. One record per CDR3 amino acid sequence lists the most common genes and DNA. Within this sample are 450,000 to 550,000 distinct CDR3 sequences, with more than 15% of them counted one time only. Jointly, the top ten make up approximately 24% of the sample. The CDR1 and CDR2 encoded by the germline V gene (reference sequence) are LNHDA and SQIVND. The CDR3 starts with the cysteine, ends with the phenylalanine, and has 12 residues. Only the CDR3 DNA stays, 36 bases, in frame from base 1. V and J are truncated by 3 bases and 2 bases respectively, leaving an intervening sequence of 5 bases. Points on this clonotype: Its recognized antigen is unknown. No qualities accompany the bases; no much larger clone lies one base away.

What the authors observed across the whole study: Cumulative frequency of public TCR beta family members discriminated carriers of CMV infection plus the relevant HLA type in this cohort and an independent approximately 340-donor cohort. The ex vivo response was dominated by HLA-C-restricted CMV-specific TCR beta clonotypes, and the single most frequent clonotype in two of eight donors was supplied by these HLA-C-restricted clonotypes.

The source of this sequence is a human donor in good health (CMV status not recorded). Some clones in this sample may be carry-over from other donors' samples. Sequencing was done on a sample of CD8+ T cells from PBMCs. In this chain, TRBV19 is recombined with TRBJ2-7; the D gene lacks a confident call. The sequenced DNA: TGTGCCAGTAGTATGGGTCCCTACGAGCAGTACTTC. The encoded protein is CASSMGPYEQYF.